This TCR beta chain was found in a study of PD-1 blockade in classical Hodgkin lymphoma. About the study: Nivolumab was administered to patients intravenously at 3 mg/kg every 2 weeks.

The protocol was immunoSEQ multiplex PCR, while the TCRdb copy is restricted to in-frame clones and leaves out a portion. The sample has a few thousand clones, more than 55% seen once. Trimming took 1 base from V and 4 from J, leaving 13 bases between them. CDR3 size: 15 residues. CDR1 is SGHVS, CDR2 FQNEAQ, per germline. Every one of the patients relapsed after autologous stem cell transplantation (brentuximab vedotin exposure was variable). Sequencing used peripheral blood mononuclear cells (PBMCs), obtained at baseline. The TCR sequence derives from a human donor with classical Hodgkin lymphoma. The chain combines TRBV7-8 with TRBJ1-2; D is unresolved. CDR3 in amino acids: CASSLGPGLGYGYTF. The CDR3, as DNA: TGTGCCAGCAGCTTAGGTCCGGGGTTAGGCTATGGCTACACCTTC.